This TCR beta chain derives from a study of identifying expanded T cells in peripheral blood. Overall study results and limits: Over two and four weeks, about 15 and 19 clones changed, versus roughly 1.2 between replicates. Approximately two-week clone count variance significantly increased as total template count grew.

Turning to this clone: Its antigen remains unknown.

No infections or other immune events were documented during collection. Germline V gives CDR1 SGHVS, CDR2 FQNEAQ. Trimming took 5 bases from V and 2 from J, leaving 16 bases between them. This CDR3 spans 15 amino acids. TCRdb's table, derived via immunoSEQ multiplex PCR, lists solely in-frame clones and lacks some. Of about 94,000 clones in the sample, 88% are singletons; the top ten hold approximately 6%. Sequencing used blood. The receptor's source is a person aged 18-70 years in good health. The chain uses TRBV7-8 and TRBJ2-7; D may be TRBD2 (5 bases). The CDR3 region is CASSRSPRDAYEQYF. CDR3 bases: TGTGCCAGCAGCCGTAGCCCCCGGGATGCCTACGAGCAGTACTTC.